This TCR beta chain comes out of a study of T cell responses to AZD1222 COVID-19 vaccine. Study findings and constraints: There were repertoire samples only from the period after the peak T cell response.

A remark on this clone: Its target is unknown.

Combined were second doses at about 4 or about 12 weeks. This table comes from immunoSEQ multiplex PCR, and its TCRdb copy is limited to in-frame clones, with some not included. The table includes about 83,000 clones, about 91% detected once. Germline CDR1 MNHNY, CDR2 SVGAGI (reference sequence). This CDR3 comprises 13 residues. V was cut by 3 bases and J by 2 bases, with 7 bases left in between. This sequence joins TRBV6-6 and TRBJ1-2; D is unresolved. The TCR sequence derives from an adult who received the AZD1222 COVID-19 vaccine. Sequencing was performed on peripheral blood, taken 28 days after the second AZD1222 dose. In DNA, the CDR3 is TGTGCCAGCAGTTATGGAGGGAACTATGGCTACACCTTC. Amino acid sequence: CASSYGGNYGYTF.